Each of the 12 T cell receptor beta chains below was sequenced from the same sample in a study of CD8 T cells in ankylosing spondylitis. A single record per CDR3 protein comes from TCRdb applying MiXCR to the 5' RACE reads. Among 220,000 or so distinct CDR3 sequences listed, over 9.5% were seen once. Input material: blood, either unsorted or a sorted T cell fraction (not recorded which). These receptors originate from a male donor with ankylosing spondylitis or in good health (not recorded which).

A few counts support this clonotype. The J gene is TRBJ2-7, the V gene TRBV3-1, with a tentative D call TRBD2 (7 bases). Deletions cut 1 base from V and 0 bases from J, with 10 bases between. The CDR3 has 15 residues. CDR1 is LGHDT and CDR2 is YNNKEL in the germline V gene (reference sequence). CDR3 region: CASSQVAGASYEQYF. CDR3 DNA sequence: TGTGCCAGCAGCCAAGTTGCGGGGGCCTCCTACGAGCAGTACTTC.

This clonotype was seen ten or more times. The chain couples TRBV6-2 or TRBV6-3 to TRBJ1-1; 7 bases align to TRBD1. CDR1 MNHEY and CDR2 SVGEGT come from the germline V gene. V lost 5 bases and J lost 7; bases outside the gene matches: 7. The CDR3 spans 13 residues. The CDR3 is CASSPRDSHEAFF. The CDR3 DNA follows: TGTGCCAGCAGTCCTCGGGACAGCCATGAAGCTTTCTTT.

This clonotype was counted many times. The J gene is TRBJ1-3, the V gene TRBV3-1, with TRBD1 as a possible D gene (5 bases). The ends were cut back, 9 bases at V and 8 bases at J, with 11 bases in the middle. Germline-derived CDR1 and CDR2 are LGHDT and YNNKEL (reference sequence). CDR3 length: 11 residues. CDR3 region: CARAGFHTIYF. Written as DNA, the CDR3 is TGTGCCAGGGCAGGGTTTCACACCATATATTTT.

This clonotype was observed many times. This chain uses TRBV7-9 with TRBJ2-2; tentative D call: TRBD2 (5 bases). Trimming took 1 base from V and 4 from J, leaving 10 bases between them. From germline, CDR1 is SEHNR and CDR2 FQNEAQ (reference sequence). CDR3 length equals 15 residues. CDR3 in amino acids: CASSLDGVLTGELFF. CDR3 DNA: TGTGCCAGCAGCTTAGACGGGGTTCTCACCGGGGAGCTGTTTTTT.

The table lists this clonotype with a few counts. This rearrangement joins TRBV19 to TRBJ1-5, with no clear D. The CDR3 has 14 residues. Trimming cost V 3 bases and J 3 bases, with 9 bases left between them. CDR1 is LNHDA and CDR2 is SQIVND in the germline V gene (reference sequence). The CDR3 is CASSISGDNQPQHF. The DNA of the CDR3 is TGTGCCAGTAGTATTTCAGGCGACAATCAGCCCCAGCATTTT. The entire variable domain, with the rest obtained from reference TRBV19 and TRBJ1-5, is as follows: DGGITQSPKYLFRKEGQNVTLSCEQNLNHDAMYWYRQDPGQGLRLIYYSQIVNDFQKGDIAEGYSVSREKKESFPLTVTSAQKNPTAFYLCASSISGDNQPQHFGDGTRLSIL.

This clonotype has a handful of counts. CDR3 in DNA: TGTGCCAGCAGCTCAGCGGGGGAGGCAGATACGCAGTATTTT. This gives the protein CASSSAGEADTQYF. The rearrangement joins TRBV7-9 to TRBJ2-3; TRBD2 matches 8 bases. V was clipped by 4 bases and J by 4 bases; unmatched bases: 4. The CDR3 covers 14 residues. CDR1 is SEHNR and CDR2 is FQNEAQ in the germline V gene (reference sequence).

In this sample, this clonotype turned up many times. J is TRBJ1-5 and V is TRBV5-6, with TRBD1 as a possible D gene (6 bases). The CDR3 extends over 15 amino acids. Trimming stripped 4 bases from V and 7 bases from J, with 18 bases between. Germline CDR1 reads SGHDT; CDR2 reads YYEEEE. The CDR3 spells CASSTLGGGSQPQHF. The DNA of the CDR3 is TGTGCCAGCAGCACCCTAGGAGGGGGTAGCCAGCCCCAGCATTTT. Full variable domain (outside the CDR3, taken from reference TRBV5-6 and TRBJ1-5): DAGVTQSPTHLIKTRGQQVTLRCSPKSGHDTVSWYQQALGQGPQFIFQYYEEEERQRGNFPDRFSGHQFPNYSSELNVNALLLGDSALYLCASSTLGGGSQPQHFGDGTRLSIL.

Note on this clonotype: A read error is possible here, since a much larger clone lies one base away. No conserved phenylalanine or tryptophan is present at the end of the CDR3, so a read error is the likely explanation. The gene calls are TRBV12-3 or TRBV12-4 and TRBJ1-2; possible D gene TRBD1, 5 bases. This CDR3 has 12 amino acids. Trimming cost V 3 bases and J 7 bases, with 9 bases left between them. The CDR3 DNA reads TGTGCCAGCAGTTTCCAAGGGGCTGGCTACACCATC. This translates into CASSFQGAGYTI.

This clonotype appeared a few times. The genes are TRBV12-3 or TRBV12-4 and TRBJ2-4; 13 bases line up with TRBD2. The CDR3 runs 16 residues. Germline trimming cut 6 bases from V and 7 bases from J; bases unmatched to any gene: 9. The CDR3 nucleotides are TGTGCCAGCAGGGCCCCGGGGGGACTAGCGGGGAACATTCAGTACTTC. Translation: CASRAPGGLAGNIQYF.

This clonotype was picked up many times. The rearrangement joins TRBV20-1 to TRBJ2-1; D might be TRBD2 (5 bases). CDR3 size: 14 residues. V lost 6 bases to trimming and J lost 6 bases, with 18 bases between them. CDR1 and CDR2 from the germline V gene are DFQATT and SNEGSKA (reference sequence). The CDR3 region is CSAISRRAGNEQFF. The CDR3 nucleotides are TGCAGTGCCATCTCCAGGCGGGCGGGCAATGAGCAGTTCTTC.

This clonotype was detected ten times or more. V is TRBV18 and J is TRBJ2-2; D is undetermined. The CDR3 has 17 amino acids. CDR1 is KGHSH, CDR2 LQKENI, per germline. V lost 3 bases, J lost 5 bases, and 19 bases lay in between. Written as DNA, the CDR3 is TGTGCCAGCTCACCCCCTAGGTGGCAGGCGTGGACCGGGGAGCTGTTTTTT. Protein product: CASSPPRWQAWTGELFF.

This clonotype was seen ten or more times. The V gene is TRBV2, the J gene TRBJ2-7; TRBD1 is a possible D gene (5 bases). This CDR3 has 12 residues. Germline V CDR1 and CDR2: SNHLY, FYNNEI. Deletions cut 7 bases from V and 3 bases from J, with 10 bases between. The DNA for the CDR3 is TGTGCCAGCACGTGGACAAACTACGAGCAGTACTTC. As protein: CASTWTNYEQYF.